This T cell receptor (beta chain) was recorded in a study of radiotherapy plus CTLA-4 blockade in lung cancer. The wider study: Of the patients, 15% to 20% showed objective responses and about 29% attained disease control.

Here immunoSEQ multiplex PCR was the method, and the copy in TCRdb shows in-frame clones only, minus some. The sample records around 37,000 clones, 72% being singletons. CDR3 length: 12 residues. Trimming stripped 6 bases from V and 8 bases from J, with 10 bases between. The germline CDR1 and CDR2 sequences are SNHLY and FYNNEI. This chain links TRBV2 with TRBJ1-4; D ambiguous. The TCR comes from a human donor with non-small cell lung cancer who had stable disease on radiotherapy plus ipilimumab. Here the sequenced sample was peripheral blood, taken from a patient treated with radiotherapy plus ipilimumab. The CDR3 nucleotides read TGTGCCAGCAGACTGTATGAGGAAAAACTGTTTTTT. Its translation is CASRLYEEKLFF. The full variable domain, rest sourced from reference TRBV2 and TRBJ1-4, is EPEVTQTPSHQVTQMGQEVILRCVPISNHLYFYWYRQILGQKVEFLVSFYNNEISEKSEIFDDQFSVERPDGSNFTLKIRSTKLEDSAMYFCASRLYEEKLFFGSGTQLSVL.